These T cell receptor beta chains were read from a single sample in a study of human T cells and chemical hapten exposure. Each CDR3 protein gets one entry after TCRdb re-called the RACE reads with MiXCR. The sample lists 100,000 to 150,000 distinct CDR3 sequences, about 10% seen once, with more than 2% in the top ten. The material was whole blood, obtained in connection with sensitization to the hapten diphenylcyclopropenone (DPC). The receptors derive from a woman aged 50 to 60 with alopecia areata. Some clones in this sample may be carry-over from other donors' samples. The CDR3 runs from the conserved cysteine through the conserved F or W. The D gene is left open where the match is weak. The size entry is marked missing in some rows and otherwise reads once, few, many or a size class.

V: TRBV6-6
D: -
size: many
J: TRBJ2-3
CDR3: CASSYSDSTDTQYF
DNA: TGTGCCAGCAGTTACTCAGATAGCACAGATACGCAGTATTTT

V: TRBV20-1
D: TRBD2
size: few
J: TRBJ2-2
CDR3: CSATGLAGTGELFF
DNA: TGCAGTGCTACGGGACTAGCGGGAACCGGGGAGCTGTTTTTT

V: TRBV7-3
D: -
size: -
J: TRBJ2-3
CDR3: CASSLEGGLYF
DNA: TGTGCCAGCAGCCTAGAGGGGGGCCTGTATTTT

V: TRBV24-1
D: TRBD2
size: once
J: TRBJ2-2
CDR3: CATARSGLAGTGELFF
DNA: TGTGCCACCGCACGGTCGGGACTAGCGGGCACCGGGGAGCTGTTTTTT

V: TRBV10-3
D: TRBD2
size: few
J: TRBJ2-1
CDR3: CAIRRTSGIVDEQFF
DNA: TGTGCCATCAGGAGGACTAGCGGGATCGTGGATGAGCAGTTCTTC

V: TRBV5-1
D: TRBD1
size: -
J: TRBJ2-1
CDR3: CASSLDRASYEQFF
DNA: TGCGCCAGCAGCCTGGACAGGGCCAGTTATGAGCAGTTCTTC

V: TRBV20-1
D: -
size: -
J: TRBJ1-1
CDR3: CSARVNTEAFF
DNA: TGCAGTGCTAGGGTGAACACTGAAGCTTTCTTT

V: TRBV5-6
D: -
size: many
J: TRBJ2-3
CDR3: CASSPTYTDTQYF
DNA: TGTGCCAGCAGTCCTACGTACACAGATACGCAGTATTTT

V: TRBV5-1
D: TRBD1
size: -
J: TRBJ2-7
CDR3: CASSGQATDYEQYF
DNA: TGCGCCAGCAGTGGACAGGCCACCGACTACGAGCAGTACTTC

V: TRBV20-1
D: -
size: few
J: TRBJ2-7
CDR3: CSARRSASYEQYF
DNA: TGCAGTGCTCGACGTAGCGCGTCCTACGAGCAGTACTTC

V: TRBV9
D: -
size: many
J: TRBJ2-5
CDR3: CASSVYSQETQYF
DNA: TGTGCCAGCAGCGTGTACAGTCAAGAGACCCAGTACTTC

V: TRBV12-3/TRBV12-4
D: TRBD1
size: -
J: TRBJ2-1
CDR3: CASSLDWTGRMNEQFF
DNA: TGTGCCAGCAGTTTGGATTGGACAGGGAGGATGAATGAGCAGTTCTTC

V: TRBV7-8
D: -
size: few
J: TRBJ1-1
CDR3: CASSLAQGGAEAFF
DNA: TGTGCCAGCAGCTTAGCGCAGGGAGGGGCTGAAGCTTTCTTT

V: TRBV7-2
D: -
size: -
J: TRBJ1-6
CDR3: CASGLRRENNSPLHF
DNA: TGTGCCAGCGGCCTTAGAAGGGAAAATAATTCACCCCTCCACTTT

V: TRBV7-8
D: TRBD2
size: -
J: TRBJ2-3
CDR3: CASSLTSDPTDTQYF
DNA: TGTGCCAGCAGCTTAACTAGCGACCCCACAGATACGCAGTATTTT

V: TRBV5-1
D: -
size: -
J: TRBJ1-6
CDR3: CASSLDSGDSPLHF
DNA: TGCGCCAGCAGCTTGGATTCAGGGGATTCACCCCTCCACTTT

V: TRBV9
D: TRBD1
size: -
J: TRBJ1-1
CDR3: CASSTGTGNEAFF
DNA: TGTGCCAGCAGCACCGGGACAGGGAATGAAGCTTTCTTT

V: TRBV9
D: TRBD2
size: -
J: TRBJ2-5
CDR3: CASSAGLAEETQYF
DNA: TGTGCCAGCAGCGCGGGACTAGCGGAAGAGACCCAGTACTTC

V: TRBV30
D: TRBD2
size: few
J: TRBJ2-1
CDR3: CAWKRGGSSYNEQFF
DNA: TGTGCCTGGAAGCGAGGCGGGAGCTCCTACAATGAGCAGTTCTTC

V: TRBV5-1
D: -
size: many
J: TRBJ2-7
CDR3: CASSFRDSSSYEQYF
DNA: TGCGCCAGCAGCTTCCGGGACTCAAGCTCCTACGAGCAGTACTTC

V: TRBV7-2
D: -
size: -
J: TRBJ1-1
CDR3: CASSLGLRTEAFF
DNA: TGTGCCAGCAGCTTAGGCCTGCGGACTGAAGCTTTCTTT

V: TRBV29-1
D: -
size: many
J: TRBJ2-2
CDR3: CSVGGAVGEANTGELFF
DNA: TGCAGCGTTGGGGGGGCAGTTGGGGAAGCGAACACCGGGGAGCTGTTTTTT

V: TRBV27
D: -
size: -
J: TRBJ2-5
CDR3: CASSSSQSQETQYF
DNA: TGTGCCAGCAGTTCTTCTCAGAGCCAAGAGACCCAGTACTTC

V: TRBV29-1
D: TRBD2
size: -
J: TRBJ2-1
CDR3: CSVRSGSRYNEQFF
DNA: TGCAGCGTTCGAAGCGGGAGCCGCTACAATGAGCAGTTCTTC

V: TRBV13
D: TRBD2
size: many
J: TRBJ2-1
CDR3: CASSFGLADPAEQFF
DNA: TGTGCCAGCAGCTTTGGACTAGCGGACCCGGCGGAGCAGTTCTTC

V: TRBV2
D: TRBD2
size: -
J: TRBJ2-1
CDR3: CASSKRDSYNEQFF
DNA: TGTGCCAGCAGTAAGCGGGATTCCTACAATGAGCAGTTCTTC

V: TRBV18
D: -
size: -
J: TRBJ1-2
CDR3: CASSIGTTDGYTF
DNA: TGTGCCAGCTCCATCGGTACAACAGATGGCTACACCTTC

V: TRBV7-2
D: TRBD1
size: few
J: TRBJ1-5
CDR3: CASSLEGAGSNQPQHF
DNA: TGTGCCAGCAGCTTGGAGGGGGCGGGGAGCAATCAGCCCCAGCATTTT

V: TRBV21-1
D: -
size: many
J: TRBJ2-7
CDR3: CASSPERTSGGAGYEQYF
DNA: TGTGCCAGCAGCCCCGAACGGACTAGCGGGGGGGCAGGGTACGAGCAGTACTTC

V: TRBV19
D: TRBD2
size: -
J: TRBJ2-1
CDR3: CASTPTRGLGDNEQFF
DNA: TGTGCCAGTACCCCCACCCGGGGACTAGGGGACAATGAGCAGTTCTTC

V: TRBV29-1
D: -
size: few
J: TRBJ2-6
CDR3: CSVRGTGSGANVLTF
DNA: TGCAGCGTCCGAGGAACAGGGTCTGGGGCCAACGTCCTGACTTTC

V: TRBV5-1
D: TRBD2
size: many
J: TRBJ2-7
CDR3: CASSLVAGGPSEQYF
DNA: TGCGCCAGCAGCTTAGTAGCGGGAGGGCCCTCCGAGCAGTACTTC

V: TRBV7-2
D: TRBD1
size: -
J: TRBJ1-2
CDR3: CASSLSSGQDSNYGYTF
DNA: TGTGCCAGCAGCTTGTCTTCGGGACAGGATTCTAACTATGGCTACACCTTC

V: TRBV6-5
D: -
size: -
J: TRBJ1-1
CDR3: CASSYSLSAATEAFF
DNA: TGTGCCAGCAGTTACTCCCTTTCGGCAGCCACTGAAGCTTTCTTT

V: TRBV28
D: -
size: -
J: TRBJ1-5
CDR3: CASSHPAGGYSNQPQHF
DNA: TGTGCCAGCAGTCACCCTGCAGGAGGCTATAGCAATCAGCCCCAGCATTTT

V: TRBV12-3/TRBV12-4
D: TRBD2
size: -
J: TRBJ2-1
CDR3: CESRTGSGGYNEQFF
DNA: TGTGAAAGCCGGACTGGGAGCGGGGGCTACAATGAGCAGTTCTTC

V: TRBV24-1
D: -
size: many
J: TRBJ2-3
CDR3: CATSSSGSTDTQYF
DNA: TGTGCCACCAGTTCCAGCGGGAGCACAGATACGCAGTATTTT

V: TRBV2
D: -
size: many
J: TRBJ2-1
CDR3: CASSPRDSSYNEQFF
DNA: TGTGCCAGCAGCCCCAGGGATAGCTCCTACAATGAGCAGTTCTTC

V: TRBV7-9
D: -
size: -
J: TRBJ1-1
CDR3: CASSLNRENTEAFF
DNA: TGTGCCAGCAGCTTAAACAGGGAGAACACTGAAGCTTTCTTT

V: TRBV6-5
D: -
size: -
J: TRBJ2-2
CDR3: CASTGTGELFF
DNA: TGTGCCAGCACTGGGACCGGGGAGCTGTTTTTT

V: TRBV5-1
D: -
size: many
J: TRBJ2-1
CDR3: CASSLVAETYNEQFF
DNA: TGCGCCAGCAGCCTCGTAGCGGAAACCTACAATGAGCAGTTCTTC

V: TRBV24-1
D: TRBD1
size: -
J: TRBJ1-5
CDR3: CATSERDRGRPQHF
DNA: TGTGCCACCAGTGAACGGGACAGGGGGCGGCCCCAGCATTTT

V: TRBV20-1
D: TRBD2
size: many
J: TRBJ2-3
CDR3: CSASKLAGAPDTQYF
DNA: TGCAGTGCTAGTAAACTAGCGGGAGCCCCAGATACGCAGTATTTT

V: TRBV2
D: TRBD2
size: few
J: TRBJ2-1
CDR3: CASSQLSGGAGEQFF
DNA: TGTGCCAGCAGTCAACTTAGCGGGGGGGCAGGTGAGCAGTTCTTC

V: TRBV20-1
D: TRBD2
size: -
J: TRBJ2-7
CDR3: CSALGTSGILQYF
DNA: TGCAGTGCCCTGGGGACTAGCGGGATACTGCAGTACTTC

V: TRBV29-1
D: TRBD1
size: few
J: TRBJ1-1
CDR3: CSASTGRTEAFF
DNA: TGCAGCGCTTCGACAGGGAGGACTGAAGCTTTCTTT